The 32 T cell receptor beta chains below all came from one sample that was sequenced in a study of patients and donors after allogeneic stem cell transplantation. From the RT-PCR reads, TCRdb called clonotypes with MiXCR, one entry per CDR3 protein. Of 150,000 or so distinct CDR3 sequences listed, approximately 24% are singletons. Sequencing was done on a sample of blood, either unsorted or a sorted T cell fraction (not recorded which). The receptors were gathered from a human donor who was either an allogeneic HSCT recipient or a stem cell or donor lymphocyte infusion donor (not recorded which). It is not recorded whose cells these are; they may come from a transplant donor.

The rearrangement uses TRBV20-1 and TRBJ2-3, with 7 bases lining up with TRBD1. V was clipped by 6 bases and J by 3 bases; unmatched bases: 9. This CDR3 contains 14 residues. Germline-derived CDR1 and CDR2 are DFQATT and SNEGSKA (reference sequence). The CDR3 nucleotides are TGCAGTGCCCAAGCCTCGACAGGGACAGATACGCAGTATTTT. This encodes CSAQASTGTDTQYF.

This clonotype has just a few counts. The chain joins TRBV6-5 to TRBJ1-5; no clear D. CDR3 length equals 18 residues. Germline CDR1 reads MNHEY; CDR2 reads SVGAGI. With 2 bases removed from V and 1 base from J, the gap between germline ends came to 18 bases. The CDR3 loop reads CASSYRVGSFISNQPQHF. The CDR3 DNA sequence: TGTGCCAGCAGTTACCGGGTAGGCAGTTTCATCAGCAATCAGCCCCAGCATTTT.

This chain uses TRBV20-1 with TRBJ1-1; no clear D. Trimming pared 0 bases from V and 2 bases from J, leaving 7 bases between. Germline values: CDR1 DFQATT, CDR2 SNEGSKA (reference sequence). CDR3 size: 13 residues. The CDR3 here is CSARERGNTEAFF. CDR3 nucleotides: TGCAGTGCTAGAGAAAGAGGTAACACTGAAGCTTTCTTT.

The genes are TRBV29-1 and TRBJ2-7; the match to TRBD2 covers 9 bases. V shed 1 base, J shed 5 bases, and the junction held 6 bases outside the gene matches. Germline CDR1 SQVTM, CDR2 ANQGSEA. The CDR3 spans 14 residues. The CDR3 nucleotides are TGCAGCGTTGAAGGCGGGAGGGACCTCCACGAGCAGTACTTC. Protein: CSVEGGRDLHEQYF.

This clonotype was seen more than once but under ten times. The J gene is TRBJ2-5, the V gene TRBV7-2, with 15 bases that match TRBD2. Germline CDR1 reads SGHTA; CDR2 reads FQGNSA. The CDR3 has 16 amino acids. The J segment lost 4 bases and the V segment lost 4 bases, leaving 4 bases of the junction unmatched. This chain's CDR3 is CASSSGLAGGGETQYF. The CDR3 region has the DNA TGTGCCAGCAGCTCGGGACTAGCGGGGGGAGGAGAGACCCAGTACTTC.

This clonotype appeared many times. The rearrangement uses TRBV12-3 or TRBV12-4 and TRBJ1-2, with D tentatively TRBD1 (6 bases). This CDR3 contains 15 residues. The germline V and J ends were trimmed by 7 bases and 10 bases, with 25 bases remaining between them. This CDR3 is CASTTPRGAVSVYTF. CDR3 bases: TGTGCCAGCACCACCCCCCGGGGGGCGGTTAGTGTCTACACCTTC.

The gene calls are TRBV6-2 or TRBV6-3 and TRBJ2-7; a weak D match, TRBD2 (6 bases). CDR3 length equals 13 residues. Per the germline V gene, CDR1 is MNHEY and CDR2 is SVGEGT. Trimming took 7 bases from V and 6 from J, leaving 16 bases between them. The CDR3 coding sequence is TGTGCCAGCACCCGCGGGGAACTGAGCGAGCAGTACTTC. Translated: CASTRGELSEQYF.

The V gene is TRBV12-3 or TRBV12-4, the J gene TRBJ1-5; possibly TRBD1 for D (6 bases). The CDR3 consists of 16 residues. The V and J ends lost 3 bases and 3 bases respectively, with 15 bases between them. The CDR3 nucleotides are TGTGCCAGCAGTTTCCCTCGAGGGGGGTTCAATCAGCCCCAGCATTTT. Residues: CASSFPRGGFNQPQHF.

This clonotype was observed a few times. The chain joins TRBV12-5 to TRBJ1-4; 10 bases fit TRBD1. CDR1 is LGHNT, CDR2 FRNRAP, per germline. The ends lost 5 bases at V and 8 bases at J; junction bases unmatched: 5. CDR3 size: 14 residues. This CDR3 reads CASGRTGGTEKLFF. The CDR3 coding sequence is TGTGCTAGTGGTAGGACAGGGGGAACAGAAAAACTGTTTTTT.

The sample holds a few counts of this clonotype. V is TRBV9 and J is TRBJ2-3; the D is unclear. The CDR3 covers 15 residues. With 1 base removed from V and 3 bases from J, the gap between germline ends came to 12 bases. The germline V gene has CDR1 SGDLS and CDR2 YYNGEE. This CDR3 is CASSVSRLGTDTQYF. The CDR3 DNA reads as TGTGCCAGCAGCGTAAGCCGGTTAGGGACAGATACGCAGTATTTT.

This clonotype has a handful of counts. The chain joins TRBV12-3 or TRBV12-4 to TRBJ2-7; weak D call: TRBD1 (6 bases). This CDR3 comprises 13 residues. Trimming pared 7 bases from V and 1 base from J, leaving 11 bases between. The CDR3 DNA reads TGTGCCAGCAAACGGGACAAATCCTACGAGCAGTACTTC. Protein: CASKRDKSYEQYF.

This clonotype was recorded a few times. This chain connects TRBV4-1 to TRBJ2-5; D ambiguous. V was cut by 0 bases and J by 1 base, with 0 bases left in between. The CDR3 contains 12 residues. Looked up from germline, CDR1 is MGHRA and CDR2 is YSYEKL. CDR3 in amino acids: CASSQDQETQYF. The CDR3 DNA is TGCGCCAGCAGCCAAGACCAAGAGACCCAGTACTTC.

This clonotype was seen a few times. CDR3 in DNA: TGCAGTGCTAGGGAGCGGGGAAGCTACACAGATACGCAGTATTTT. Translated: CSARERGSYTDTQYF. The chain has TRBV20-1 and TRBJ2-3; 7 bases map to TRBD2. The CDR3 runs to 15 residues. V dropped 3 bases and J dropped 2; count of bases not matched to a gene: 8. The germline V gene encodes CDR1 DFQATT and CDR2 SNEGSKA (reference sequence).

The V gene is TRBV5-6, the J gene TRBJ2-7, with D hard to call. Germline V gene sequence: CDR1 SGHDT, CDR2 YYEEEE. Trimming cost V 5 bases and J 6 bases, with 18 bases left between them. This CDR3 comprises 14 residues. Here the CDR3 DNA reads TGTGCCAGCAGACCCGGACGACGACATGGCGAGCAGTACTTC. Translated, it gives CASRPGRRHGEQYF.

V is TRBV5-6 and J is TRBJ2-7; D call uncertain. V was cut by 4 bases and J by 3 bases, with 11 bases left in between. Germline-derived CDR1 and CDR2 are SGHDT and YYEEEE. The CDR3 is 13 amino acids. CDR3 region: CASSTNQIYEQYF. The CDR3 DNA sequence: TGTGCCAGCAGCACCAACCAGATCTACGAGCAGTACTTC.

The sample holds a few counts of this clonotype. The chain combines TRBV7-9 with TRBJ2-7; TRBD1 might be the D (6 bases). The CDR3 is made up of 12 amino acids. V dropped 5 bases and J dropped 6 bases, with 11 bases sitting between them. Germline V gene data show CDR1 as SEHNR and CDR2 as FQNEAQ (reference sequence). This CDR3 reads CASSETGSEQYF. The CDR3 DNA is TGTGCCAGCAGCGAAACAGGGAGCGAGCAGTACTTC. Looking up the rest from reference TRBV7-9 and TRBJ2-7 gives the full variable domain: DTGVSQNPRHKITKRGQNVTFRCDPISEHNRLYWYRQTLGQGPEFLTYFQNEAQLEKSRLLSDRFSAERPKGSFSTLEIQRTEQGDSAMYLCASSETGSEQYFGPGTRLTVT.

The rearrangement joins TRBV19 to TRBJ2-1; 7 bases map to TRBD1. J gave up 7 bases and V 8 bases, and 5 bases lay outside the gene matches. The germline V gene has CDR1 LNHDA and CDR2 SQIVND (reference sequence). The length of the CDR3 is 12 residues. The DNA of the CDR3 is TGTGCCAGTGGCCACAGGGGAAATGAGCAGTTCTTC. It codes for CASGHRGNEQFF.

The CDR3 DNA is TGTGCCAGCAGCCGATCGGGACAGGGCAGGAATAGTTCACCCCTCCACTTT. This codes for CASSRSGQGRNSSPLHF. The rearrangement joins TRBV14 to TRBJ1-6; 9 positions agree with TRBD1. Unmatched junction bases numbered 13, after V lost 4 bases and J lost 9 bases. This CDR3 spans 17 amino acids. Germline CDR1 reads SGHDN; CDR2 reads FVKESK.

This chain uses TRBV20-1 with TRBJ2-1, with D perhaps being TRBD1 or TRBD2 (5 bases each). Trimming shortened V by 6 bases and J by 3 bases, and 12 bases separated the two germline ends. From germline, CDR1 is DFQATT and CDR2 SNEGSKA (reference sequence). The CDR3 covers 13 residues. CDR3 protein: CSAWGPDYNEQFF. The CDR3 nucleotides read TGCAGTGCCTGGGGACCGGACTACAATGAGCAGTTCTTC.

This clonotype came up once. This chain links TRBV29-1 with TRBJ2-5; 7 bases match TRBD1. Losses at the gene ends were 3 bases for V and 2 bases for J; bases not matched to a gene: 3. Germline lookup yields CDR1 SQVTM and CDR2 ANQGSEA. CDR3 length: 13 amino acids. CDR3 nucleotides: TGCAGCGTTGAGGGCAGGGGGCAAGAGACCCAGTACTTC. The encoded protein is CSVEGRGQETQYF.

CDR3 bases: TGTGCCAGCAGCCAAGACCCCAGGGCAGATACGCAGTATTTT. It translates to CASSQDPRADTQYF. This rearrangement joins TRBV3-1 to TRBJ2-3; TRBD1 is a possible D gene (5 bases). The CDR3 has 14 residues. The V gene's germline CDR1 is LGHDT and CDR2 YNNKEL (reference sequence). V was shortened by 0 bases and J by 4 bases, with 8 bases between the two germline ends.

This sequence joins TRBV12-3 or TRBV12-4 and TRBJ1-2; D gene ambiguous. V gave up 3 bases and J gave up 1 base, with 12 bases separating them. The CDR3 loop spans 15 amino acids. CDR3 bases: TGTGCCAGCAGTTTTCGGCGGAAGCATAACTATGGCTACACCTTC. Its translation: CASSFRRKHNYGYTF.

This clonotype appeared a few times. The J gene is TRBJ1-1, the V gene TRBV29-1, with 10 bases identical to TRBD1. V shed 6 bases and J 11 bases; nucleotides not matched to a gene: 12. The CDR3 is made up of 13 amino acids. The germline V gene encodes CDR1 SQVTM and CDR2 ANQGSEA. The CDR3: CSVETGGAGDAFF. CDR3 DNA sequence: TGCAGCGTCGAGACAGGGGGCGCGGGAGACGCTTTCTTT.

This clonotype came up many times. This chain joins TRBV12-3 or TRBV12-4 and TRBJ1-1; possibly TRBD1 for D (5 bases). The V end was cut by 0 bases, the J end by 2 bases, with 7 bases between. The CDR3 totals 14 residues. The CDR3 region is CASSLAGVNTEAFF. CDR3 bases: TGTGCCAGCAGTTTAGCAGGGGTTAACACTGAAGCTTTCTTT.

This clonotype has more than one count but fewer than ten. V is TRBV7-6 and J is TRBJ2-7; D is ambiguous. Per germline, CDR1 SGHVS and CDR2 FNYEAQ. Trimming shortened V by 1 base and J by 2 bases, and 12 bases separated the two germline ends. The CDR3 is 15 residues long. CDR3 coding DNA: TGTGCCAGCAGCTTAGGCTCTAGTGGGACCTACGAGCAGTACTTC. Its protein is CASSLGSSGTYEQYF.

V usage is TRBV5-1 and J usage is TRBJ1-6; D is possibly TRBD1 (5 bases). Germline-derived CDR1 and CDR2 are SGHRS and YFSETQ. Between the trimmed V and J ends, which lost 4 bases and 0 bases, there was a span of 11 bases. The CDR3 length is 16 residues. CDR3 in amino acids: CASSPGGFSYNSPLHF. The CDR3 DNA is TGCGCCAGCAGCCCCGGGGGATTCTCCTATAATTCACCCCTCCACTTT.

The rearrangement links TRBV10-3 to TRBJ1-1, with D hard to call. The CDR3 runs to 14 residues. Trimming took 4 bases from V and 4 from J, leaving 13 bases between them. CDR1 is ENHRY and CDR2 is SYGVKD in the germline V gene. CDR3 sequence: CAISVSEGTTEAFF. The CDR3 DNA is TGTGCCATCAGTGTGTCGGAAGGTACCACTGAAGCTTTCTTT.

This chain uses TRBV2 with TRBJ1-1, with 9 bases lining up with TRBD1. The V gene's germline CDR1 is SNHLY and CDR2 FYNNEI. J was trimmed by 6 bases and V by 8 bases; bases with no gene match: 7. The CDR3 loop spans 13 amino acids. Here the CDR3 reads CASRSRQGAEAFF. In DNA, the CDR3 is TGTGCCAGCCGAAGTCGACAGGGGGCTGAAGCTTTCTTT.

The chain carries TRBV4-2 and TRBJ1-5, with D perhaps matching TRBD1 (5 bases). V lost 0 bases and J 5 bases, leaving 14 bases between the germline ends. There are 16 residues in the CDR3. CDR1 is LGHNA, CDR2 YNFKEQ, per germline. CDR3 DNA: TGTGCCAGCAGCCAAGAAGATGCAGGGAACGATCAGCCCCAGCATTTT. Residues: CASSQEDAGNDQPQHF.

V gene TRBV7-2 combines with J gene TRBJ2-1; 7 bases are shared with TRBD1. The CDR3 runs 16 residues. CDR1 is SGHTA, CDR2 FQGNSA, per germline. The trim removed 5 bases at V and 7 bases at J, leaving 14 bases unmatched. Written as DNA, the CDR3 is TGTGCCAGCAGCCCCAAAGACAGGGCGCTTAGGAATGAGCAGTTCTTC. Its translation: CASSPKDRALRNEQFF.

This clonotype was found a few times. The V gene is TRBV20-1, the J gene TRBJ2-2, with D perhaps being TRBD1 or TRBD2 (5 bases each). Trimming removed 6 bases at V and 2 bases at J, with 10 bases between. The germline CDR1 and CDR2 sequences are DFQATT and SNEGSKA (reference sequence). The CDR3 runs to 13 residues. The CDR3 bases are TGCAGTGCGGGGGTGGTAAACACCGGGGAGCTGTTTTTT. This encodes CSAGVVNTGELFF.

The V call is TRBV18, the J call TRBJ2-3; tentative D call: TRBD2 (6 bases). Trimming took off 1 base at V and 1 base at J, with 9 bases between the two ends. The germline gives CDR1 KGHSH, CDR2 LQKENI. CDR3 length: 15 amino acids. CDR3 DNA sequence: TGTGCCAGCTCACCACGGGAGGAGGGCACAGATACGCAGTATTTT. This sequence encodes CASSPREEGTDTQYF. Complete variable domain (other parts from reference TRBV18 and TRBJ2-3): NAGVMQNPRHLVRRRGQEARLRCSPMKGHSHVYWYRQLPEEGLKFMVYLQKENIIDESGMPKERFSAEFPKEGPSILRIQQVVRGDSAAYFCASSPREEGTDTQYFGPGTRLTVL.